The clone carrying this TCR beta chain was counted a few times. Antigen specificity is unknown. Patients between 18 and 65 years old had hyperthyroidism, newly diagnosed and lasting under 2 months. This entry comes from a study of T cells in Graves' hyperthyroidism and ophthalmopathy. Findings of the study overall: Blood also contained most expanded thyroid clonotypes above 0.001. A 13 V-J model separated ophthalmopathy from stable hyperthyroidism.

RNA transcripts served as the template for amplifying TCR beta CDR3 regions. In the first-round RT-PCR of the TCR CDR3, the HTBI primer set was used. TCRdb itself ran the multiplex PCR reads through MiXCR, one entry per CDR3 protein. The table has 250,000 to 300,000 distinct CDR3 sequences, about an eighth seen once. The material sequenced was blood. This receptor was obtained from a woman aged 25 to 39 with Graves' hyperthyroidism that later progressed to Graves' ophthalmopathy.

The CDR3 reads CASSTGLAGGSSYNEQFF. The CDR3 DNA reads TGTGCCAGCAGCACGGGACTAGCGGGGGGGAGCTCCTACAATGAGCAGTTCTTC. This chain joins TRBV9 and TRBJ2-1; TRBD2 agrees at 16 bases. Trimming removed 4 bases from V and 0 bases from J; junction bases left unmatched: 4. From germline, CDR1 is SGDLS and CDR2 YYNGEE. The CDR3 totals 18 residues.